These T cell receptor beta chains were read from a single sample in a study of patients and donors after allogeneic stem cell transplantation. MiXCR was run by TCRdb on the RT-PCR reads, yielding one entry per CDR3 protein. The sample has approximately 9,000 distinct CDR3 sequences; about 4% are singletons. The sequencing input was blood, either unsorted or a sorted T cell fraction (not recorded which). These receptors were collected from a human donor who was either an allogeneic HSCT recipient or a stem cell or donor lymphocyte infusion donor (not recorded which). It is not recorded whose cells these are; they may come from a transplant donor. Each CDR3 is given with its conserved first and last residue. The order of the fields is V gene, J gene, clone size, D gene, CDR3 DNA, CDR3 protein. D genes are given only for firm matches. Size is omitted from some rows. Given values are once, few, many or a class for expanded clones.

TRBV10-3	TRBJ1-5	many	TRBD1	TGTGCCGTTCGACAGGGTAGCAATCAGCCCCAGCATTTT	CAVRQGSNQPQHF
TRBV6-5	TRBJ2-1	.	.	TGTGCCAGCAGTTACGTGTTTAGCTCCTACAATGAGCAGTTCTTC	CASSYVFSSYNEQFF
TRBV18	TRBJ2-1	.	.	TGTGCCAGCTCACCAAGGACAGCGAGCTCCTACAATGAGCAGTTCTTC	CASSPRTASSYNEQFF
TRBV16	TRBJ2-2	many	.	TGTGCCAGCAGCCAACTCTTATCCGGGGAGCTGTTTTTT	CASSQLLSGELFF
TRBV24-1	TRBJ2-3	many	.	TGTGCCACCAGTGGAAGCACAGATACGCAGTATTTT	CATSGSTDTQYF
TRBV27	TRBJ2-1	many	.	TGTGCCAGCAGTTCCACCCCGGGAAGCTACAATGAGCAGTTCTTC	CASSSTPGSYNEQFF
TRBV14	TRBJ2-7	many	TRBD2	TGTGCCAGCAGAGTAGCGGGAAGTCACGAGCAGTACTTC	CASRVAGSHEQYF
TRBV24-1	TRBJ2-1	medium-sized	.	TGTGCCACCAGTGACCCCGCCCTAGAAACCCGCAATGAGCAGTTCTTC	CATSDPALETRNEQFF
TRBV12-3/TRBV12-4	TRBJ1-1	many	TRBD1	TGTGCCAGCAGCCCGACAGGGAGAAGGACTGAAGCTTTCTTT	CASSPTGRRTEAFF
TRBV7-9	TRBJ1-3	many	.	TGTGCCAGCAGCTTAATTGGGATGAGGTTCTCGGGAGGAAACACCATATATTTT	CASSLIGMRFSGGNTIYF
TRBV25-1	TRBJ2-1	many	TRBD2	TGTGCCAGCAGTGAGATGGGTCTAGCGGGAAGGACCTCTTACAATGAGCAGTTCTTC	CASSEMGLAGRTSYNEQFF
TRBV5-1	TRBJ2-3	many	.	TGCGCCAGCAGCTTGCGGGCGCAGTCAGATACGCAGTATTTT	CASSLRAQSDTQYF
TRBV20-1	TRBJ1-6	many	.	TGCAGTGTCCCTGGGGCCGCGAATTCACCCCTCCACTTT	CSVPGAANSPLHF
TRBV7-9	TRBJ2-4	many	.	TGTGCCAGCAGCTCGGAGGGAGCCAAAAACATTCAGTACTTC	CASSSEGAKNIQYF
TRBV28	TRBJ1-1	many	.	TGTGCCAGCAGTTCTCAAGGACATGGTGGTACTGAAGCTTTCTTT	CASSSQGHGGTEAFF
TRBV5-8	TRBJ1-2	many	.	TGTGCCAGCAGCAATTTCGGACGAGTTCTTTATGGCTACACCTTC	CASSNFGRVLYGYTF
TRBV20-1	TRBJ2-2	many	TRBD1	TGCAGTGCCAGACACAGGGGGAGTTCTACCGGGGAGCTGTTTTTT	CSARHRGSSTGELFF
TRBV3-1	TRBJ2-3	many	.	TGTGCCAGCAGCCAAATGGATACGCAGTATTTT	CASSQMDTQYF
TRBV20-1	TRBJ2-4	many	.	TGCAGTGCTAGTCGTGGTCCAAACATTCAGTACTTC	CSASRGPNIQYF
TRBV5-1	TRBJ2-5	medium-sized	.	TGCGCCAGCAGCTTGGCCTTAGGGCAAGAGACCCAGTACTTC	CASSLALGQETQYF
TRBV6-1	TRBJ2-3	many	TRBD2	TGTGCCAGCACCCGAGCGGGACCTAGCACAGATACGCAGTATTTT	CASTRAGPSTDTQYF
TRBV10-3	TRBJ2-1	many	TRBD2	TGTGCCATCAGTGAGCGGGAGGGCGGGTACAATGAGCAGTTCTTC	CAISEREGGYNEQFF
TRBV30	TRBJ1-3	once	.	TGTGCCTGGAGTTTACTAGCTGGAAACACCATATATTTT	CAWSLLAGNTIYF
TRBV21-1	TRBJ2-1	many	.	TGTGCCAGCAGCAAAACCCCTTTCCAGGATCCCTACAATGAGCAGTTCTTC	CASSKTPFQDPYNEQFF
TRBV7-2	TRBJ2-1	many	TRBD2	TGTGCCAGCAGCTCATGGGGACTAGACAACAACAATGAGCAGTTCTTC	CASSSWGLDNNNEQFF
TRBV3-1	TRBJ2-7	many	TRBD1	TGTGCCAGCAGCCATGACGGGACAGGATACGAGCAGTACTTC	CASSHDGTGYEQYF
TRBV5-1	TRBJ2-3	many	TRBD1	TGCGCCAGCAGCTTGGACAGGGGTCCCACAGATACGCAGTATTTT	CASSLDRGPTDTQYF
TRBV10-3	TRBJ1-5	medium-sized	.	TGTGCCATCAGTGAAGGGGAAGAGGGCAATCAGCCCCAGCATTTT	CAISEGEEGNQPQHF
TRBV28	TRBJ2-3	many	TRBD2	TGTGCCAGCAGTCCCGGGACTAGTTGGTGGTATGATACGCAGTATTTT	CASSPGTSWWYDTQYF
TRBV19	TRBJ2-1	.	TRBD1	TGTGCCAGTAGTATACGAGACAGGGCCGTCGATGAGCAGTTCTTC	CASSIRDRAVDEQFF
TRBV10-3	TRBJ2-1	many	.	TGTGCCATCAGCAACAAGGATATTACCTACAATGAGCAGTTCTTC	CAISNKDITYNEQFF
TRBV7-2	TRBJ2-1	.	TRBD2	TGTGCCAGCAGCGCCGGGCGCGGGAGTTACAATGAGCAGTTCTTC	CASSAGRGSYNEQFF
TRBV7-9	TRBJ2-1	many	.	TGTGCCAGCAGCTTAGATACAGGGAAGAGAGATGAGCAGTTCTTC	CASSLDTGKRDEQFF
TRBV7-3	TRBJ2-3	few	.	TGTGCCAGCAGCTTAACCTTCGATTCTAGCACAGATACGCAGTATTTT	CASSLTFDSSTDTQYF
TRBV15	TRBJ2-3	many	.	TGTGCCACCAGCAGAGGTCTGTTTGGGGCTAGCACAGATACGCAGTATTTT	CATSRGLFGASTDTQYF
TRBV7-9	TRBJ1-2	many	.	TGTGCCAGCAGTCCTGAAGGGGCGGTGGGCGGCTACACCTTC	CASSPEGAVGGYTF
TRBV29-1	TRBJ2-1	many	TRBD2	TGCAGCGTCCTACTAGCGGGAGTCTTTGTGGGTGAGCAGTTCTTC	CSVLLAGVFVGEQFF
TRBV28	TRBJ2-3	many	TRBD2	TGTGCCAGCAGTTTACTGGGACTAGCGGGAGAGTCGACAGATACGCAGTATTTT	CASSLLGLAGESTDTQYF
TRBV7-9	TRBJ1-4	many	.	TGTGCCAGCAGCTTAGTGGGTACCGGAGCTCTGGAAAAACTGTTTTTT	CASSLVGTGALEKLFF
TRBV27	TRBJ2-5	many	TRBD2	TGTGCCAGCAGTTCCAGACTAGCGAACTACCAAGAGACCCAGTACTTC	CASSSRLANYQETQYF
TRBV18	TRBJ2-1	many	.	TGTGCCAGCTCACCGCAGGAGAATGAGCAGTTCTTC	CASSPQENEQFF
TRBV20-1	TRBJ1-3	many	.	TGCAGTGCTAAGGACCCCTCTGGAAACACCATATATTTT	CSAKDPSGNTIYF
TRBV27	TRBJ2-6	many	.	TGTGCCAGCAGTTTCCTTCGGACAGTCTCTGGGGCCAACGTCCTGACTTTC	CASSFLRTVSGANVLTF
TRBV4-1	TRBJ2-5	medium-sized	TRBD2	TGCGCCAGCAGCCACCAGACTAGCGGGAACCAAGAGACCCAGTACTTC	CASSHQTSGNQETQYF
TRBV9	TRBJ2-2	many	TRBD2	TGTGCCAGCAGTCTAAGCGGGAGGGCCTCCACCGGGGAGCTGTTTTTT	CASSLSGRASTGELFF
TRBV4-1	TRBJ2-2	many	.	TGCGCCAGCAGCCAAGATCACACTAACACCGGGGAGCTGTTTTTT	CASSQDHTNTGELFF
TRBV7-8	TRBJ2-3	many	.	TGTGCCAGCAGCTTCAGGGGGGCGCAGACGCAGTATTTT	CASSFRGAQTQYF
TRBV6-5	TRBJ1-1	many	.	TGTGCCAGCAGTGCAGGGTCCACTGAAGCTTTCTTT	CASSAGSTEAFF